Following are 16 T cell receptor beta chains from one sample sequenced in a study of beta chain features in type 1 diabetes. Isolated RNA was reverse transcribed in full, so expressed TCRB transcripts were sequenced. Generated by immunoSEQ multiplex PCR, the TCRdb table keeps only in-frame clones and is missing some. This sample has under 900,000 clones, with around a sixth found just once. Specimen: naive CD4+ T cells from blood. The receptors stem from a young woman in good health.

The chain uses TRBV4-3 and TRBJ2-3; D gene unclear. The CDR3 totals 17 residues. Trimming took off 0 bases at V and 3 bases at J, with 16 bases between the two ends. Germline lookup yields CDR1 LGHNA and CDR2 YSLEER. The CDR3 sequence is CASSQDPWAGETDTQYF. CDR3 nucleotide sequence: TGCGCCAGCAGCCAAGACCCCTGGGCTGGCGAAACAGATACGCAGTATTTT.

This clone was seen a few times. The CDR3 region has the DNA TGTGCCAGCAGCCAGCGGGGGGCGGATGGCTACACCTTC. Protein sequence: CASSQRGADGYTF. The chain links TRBV7-9 to TRBJ1-2, with D maybe TRBD1 (6 bases). This CDR3 is 13 amino acids long. CDR1 and CDR2 (germline): SEHNR, FQNEAQ (reference sequence). Trimming removed 5 bases at V and 6 bases at J, with 13 bases between.

The CDR3 coding sequence is TGTGCCAGCAGCCCCGGGGGGAACACTGAAGCTTTCTTT. Protein: CASSPGGNTEAFF. V usage is TRBV7-2 and J usage is TRBJ1-1, with D possibly TRBD1 on 5 matching bases. The CDR3 is made up of 13 amino acids. With 5 bases removed from V and 1 base from J, the gap between germline ends came to 8 bases. CDR1 SGHTA and CDR2 FQGNSA come from the germline V gene.

This clone was counted only a few times. V gene TRBV5-1 combines with J gene TRBJ2-1; D is possibly TRBD1 (5 bases). There are 15 residues in the CDR3. Germline CDR1 reads SGHRS; CDR2 reads YFSETQ. Trimming shortened V by 5 bases and J by 2 bases, and 14 bases separated the two germline ends. The DNA of the CDR3 is TGCGCCAGCAGTTCCCGACAGATACCCTACAATGAGCAGTTCTTC. Translating gives CASSSRQIPYNEQFF.

J is TRBJ2-1 and V is TRBV5-1; the D is unclear. V was pared by 4 bases and J by 4 bases, with 18 bases between. The length of the CDR3 is 16 residues. Germline CDR1 is SGHRS and CDR2 is YFSETQ. CDR3 region: CASSPLDGSDYNEQFF. The CDR3 DNA is TGCGCCAGCAGCCCGCTGGACGGGTCAGATTACAATGAGCAGTTCTTC.

The V and J genes are TRBV28 and TRBJ1-1; D remains unclear. Germline CDR1 and CDR2: MDHEN and SYDVKM. This CDR3 comprises 12 residues. Trimming took 2 bases from V and 3 from J, leaving 4 bases between them. CDR3 protein: CASSLVYTEAFF. The CDR3 bases are TGTGCCAGCAGTTTAGTATACACTGAAGCTTTCTTT.

This chain uses TRBV19 with TRBJ2-7; D tentatively fits TRBD1 or TRBD2 (5 bases each). The CDR3 extends over 13 amino acids. Deletions cut 6 bases from V and 2 bases from J, with 11 bases between. Germline CDR1 and CDR2: LNHDA and SQIVND (reference sequence). CDR3 sequence (DNA): TGTGCCAGTAGCCGGGACGTAACCTACGAGCAGTACTTC. Translated, it gives CASSRDVTYEQYF.

This sequence joins TRBV5-4 and TRBJ2-7; 8 positions match TRBD2. V lost 2 bases, J lost 0 bases, and 4 bases stayed unmatched. The CDR3 is made up of 15 amino acids. Looked up from germline, CDR1 is SGHNT and CDR2 is YYREEE (reference sequence). The CDR3 DNA follows: TGTGCCAGCAGCTTTTCGACTAGCGTCTCCTACGAGCAGTACTTC. Encoded protein: CASSFSTSVSYEQYF.

J is TRBJ1-1 and V is TRBV20-1; D is possibly TRBD1 (5 bases). The germline V and J ends were trimmed by 7 bases and 5 bases, with 11 bases remaining between them. This CDR3 region has 11 residues. Germline loops: CDR1 DFQATT, CDR2 SNEGSKA (reference sequence). CDR3 sequence: CSGRVGTEAFF. Written as DNA, the CDR3 is TGCAGTGGCAGGGTTGGGACTGAAGCTTTCTTT.

This clone was detected a few times. Other DNA sequences in this specimen translate into the identical CDR3. The chain uses TRBV7-2 and TRBJ2-1; 8 positions match TRBD2. CDR3 size: 15 residues. The ends lost 3 bases at V and 1 base at J; junction bases unmatched: 2. Germline assignment: CDR1 SGHTA and CDR2 FQGNSA. The CDR3 DNA is TGTGCCAGCAGCTTCAGCGGGAGTTCCTACAATGAGCAGTTCTTC. As protein: CASSFSGSSYNEQFF.

This clone has a handful of counts. The CDR3: CASSRPGPKKNIQYF. The CDR3 DNA sequence: TGTGCCAGCAGTAGACCCGGCCCGAAAAAAAACATTCAGTACTTC. This chain links TRBV6-4 with TRBJ2-4, with D uncertain. The CDR3 sequence is 15 residues long. The germline V and J ends were trimmed by 5 bases and 4 bases, with 15 bases remaining between them. Germline V gene sequence: CDR1 MRHNA, CDR2 SNTAGT.

The rearrangement uses TRBV7-2 and TRBJ2-7; D is unclear. Germline assignment: CDR1 SGHTA and CDR2 FQGNSA. The CDR3 extends over 13 amino acids. V lost 5 bases and J lost 6, with 14 bases in between. The CDR3 is CASSVGGFGEQYF. The CDR3 DNA reads TGTGCCAGCAGCGTTGGCGGCTTCGGCGAGCAGTACTTC.

This clone was seen a handful of times. The chain carries TRBV5-4 and TRBJ1-1, with unresolved D. The CDR3 is 13 amino acids. Germline CDR1 is SGHNT and CDR2 is YYREEE (reference sequence). Trimming stripped 2 bases from V and 1 base from J, with 6 bases between. CDR3 nucleotides: TGTGCCAGCAGCTTTCCAGGGAACACTGAAGCTTTCTTT. Translated, it gives CASSFPGNTEAFF.

This rearrangement joins TRBV19 to TRBJ2-7; 7 bases fit TRBD1. CDR3 length: 15 amino acids. Germline V CDR1 and CDR2: LNHDA, SQIVND (reference sequence). V dropped 1 base and J dropped 5; count of bases not matched to a gene: 8. CDR3 in amino acids: CASSIGRQGLDEQYF. The CDR3 nucleotides read TGTGCCAGTAGTATAGGGCGACAGGGTTTAGACGAGCAGTACTTC.

This clone was recorded a few times. This chain links TRBV7-9 with TRBJ2-5, with D perhaps matching TRBD1 (5 bases). Trimming pared 5 bases from V and 1 base from J, leaving 17 bases between. CDR3 length: 16 residues. Germline-derived CDR1 and CDR2 are SEHNR and FQNEAQ (reference sequence). The CDR3 DNA follows: TGTGCCAGCAGCCTACCGGGTCAAAGGGGCCAAGAGACCCAGTACTTC. It encodes CASSLPGQRGQETQYF. The full variable domain, its missing parts supplied by reference TRBV7-9 and TRBJ2-5, is DTGVSQNPRHKITKRGQNVTFRCDPISEHNRLYWYRQTLGQGPEFLTYFQNEAQLEKSRLLSDRFSAERPKGSFSTLEIQRTEQGDSAMYLCASSLPGQRGQETQYFGPGTRLLVL.

This clone was found a few times. The V call is TRBV20-1, the J call TRBJ2-1, with D perhaps matching TRBD2 (5 bases). The CDR3 is 10 residues long. The V gene's germline CDR1 is DFQATT and CDR2 SNEGSKA (reference sequence). Trimming pared 7 bases from V and 6 bases from J, leaving 7 bases between. The CDR3 here is CSGRANEQFF. The DNA of the CDR3 is TGCAGTGGGCGGGCCAATGAGCAGTTCTTC.